This TCR beta chain was observed in a study of cytomegalovirus exposure and HLA in healthy donors. The CDR3 loop spans 14 amino acids. V lost 2 bases and J lost 4, with 12 bases in between. Germline-derived CDR1 and CDR2 are SGHNT and YYREEE (reference sequence). General study results and limits: Researchers reported that a few CMV-associated chains were confirmed in vitro as CMV antigen-specific. There were around 160 TCR beta chains listed as cytomegalovirus-associated. Both high specificity and high sensitivity reportedly marked the classifier's diagnosis of cytomegalovirus status.

Worth noting for this clone: The antigen is unknown.

Assay used: immunoSEQ multiplex PCR; TCRdb lists only in-frame clones, some missing. This table holds approximately 44,000 clones, 88% found once. The source of this sequence is a woman younger than 45 in good health and CMV-seronegative. The sequenced sample was PBMCs. The V and J genes are TRBV5-4 and TRBJ1-1; D perhaps matches TRBD1 (5 bases). CDR3 coding DNA: TGTGCCAGCAGCTTAGAGGCTAGGGGCACTGAAGCTTTCTTT. Translating it yields CASSLEARGTEAFF.